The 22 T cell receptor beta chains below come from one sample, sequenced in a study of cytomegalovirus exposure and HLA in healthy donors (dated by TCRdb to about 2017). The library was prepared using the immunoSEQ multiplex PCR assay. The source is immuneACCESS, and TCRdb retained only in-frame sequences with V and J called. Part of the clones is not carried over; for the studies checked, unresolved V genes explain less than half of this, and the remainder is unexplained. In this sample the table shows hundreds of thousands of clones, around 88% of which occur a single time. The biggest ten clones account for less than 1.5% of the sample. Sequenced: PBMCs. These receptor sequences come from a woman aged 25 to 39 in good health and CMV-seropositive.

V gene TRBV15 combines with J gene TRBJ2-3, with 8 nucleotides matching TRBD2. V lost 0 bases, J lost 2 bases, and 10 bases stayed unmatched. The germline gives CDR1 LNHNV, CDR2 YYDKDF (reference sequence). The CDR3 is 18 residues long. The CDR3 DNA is TGTGCCACCAGCAGAGATCAAATTACTAGCGGTTCCACAGATACGCAGTATTTT. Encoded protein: CATSRDQITSGSTDTQYF.

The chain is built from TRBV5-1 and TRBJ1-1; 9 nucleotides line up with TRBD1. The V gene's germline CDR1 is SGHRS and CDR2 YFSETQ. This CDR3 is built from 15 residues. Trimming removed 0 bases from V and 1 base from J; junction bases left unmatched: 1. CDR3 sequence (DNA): TGCGCCAGCAGCTTGGAACAGGGGGCGAACACTGAAGCTTTCTTT. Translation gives CASSLEQGANTEAFF.

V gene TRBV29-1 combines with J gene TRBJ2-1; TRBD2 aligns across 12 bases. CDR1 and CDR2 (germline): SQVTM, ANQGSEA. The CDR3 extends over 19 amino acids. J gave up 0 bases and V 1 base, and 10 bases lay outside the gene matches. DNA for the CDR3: TGCAGCGTTGAAGGAGTGACTAGCGGGAGTGCACCCTCCTACAATGAGCAGTTCTTC. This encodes CSVEGVTSGSAPSYNEQFF.

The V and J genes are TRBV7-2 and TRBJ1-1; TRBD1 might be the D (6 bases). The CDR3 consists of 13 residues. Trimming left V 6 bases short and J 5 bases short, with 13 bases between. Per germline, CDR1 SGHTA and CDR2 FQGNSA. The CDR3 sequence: CASSAGAGTEAFF. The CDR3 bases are TGTGCCAGCAGTGCGGGGGCTGGGACTGAAGCTTTCTTT.

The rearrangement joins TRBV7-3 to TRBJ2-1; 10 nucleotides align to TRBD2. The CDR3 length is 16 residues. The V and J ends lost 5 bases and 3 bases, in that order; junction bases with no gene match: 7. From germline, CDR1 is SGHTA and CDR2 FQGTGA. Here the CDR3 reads CASSQLLAGLYNEQFF. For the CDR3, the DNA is TGTGCCAGCAGCCAACTACTAGCGGGACTCTACAATGAGCAGTTCTTC.

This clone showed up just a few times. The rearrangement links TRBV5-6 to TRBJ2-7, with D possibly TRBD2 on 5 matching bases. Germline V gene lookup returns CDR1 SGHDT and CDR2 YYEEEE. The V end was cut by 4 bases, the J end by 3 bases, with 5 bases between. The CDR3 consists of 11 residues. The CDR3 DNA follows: TGTGCCAGCAGCGACTACTACGAGCAGTACTTC. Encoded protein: CASSDYYEQYF.

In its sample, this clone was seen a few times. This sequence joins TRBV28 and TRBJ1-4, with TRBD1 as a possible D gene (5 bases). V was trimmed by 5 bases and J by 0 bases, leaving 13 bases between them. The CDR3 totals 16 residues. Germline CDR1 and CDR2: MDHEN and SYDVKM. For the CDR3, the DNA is TGTGCCAGCAGTGGAACAGGACAAACAACTAATGAAAAACTGTTTTTT. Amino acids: CASSGTGQTTNEKLFF.

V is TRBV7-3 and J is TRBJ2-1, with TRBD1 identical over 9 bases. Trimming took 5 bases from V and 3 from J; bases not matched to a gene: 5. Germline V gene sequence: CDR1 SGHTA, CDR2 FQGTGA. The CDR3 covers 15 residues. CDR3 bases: TGTGCCAGCAGCAGTACAGGGGGCCTCTACAATGAGCAGTTCTTC. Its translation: CASSSTGGLYNEQFF.

The CDR3 spells CASSLMLVGNEQFF. The CDR3 DNA follows: TGCGCCAGCAGCTTGATGCTAGTCGGCAATGAGCAGTTCTTC. The chain carries TRBV5-1 and TRBJ2-1, with D unclear. The CDR3 is made up of 14 amino acids. V lost 1 base, J lost 6 bases, and 11 bases lay in between. Germline V gene sequence: CDR1 SGHRS, CDR2 YFSETQ. The full variable domain, with the rest looked up from reference TRBV5-1 and TRBJ2-1, is KAGVTQTPRYLIKTRGQQVTLSCSPISGHRSVSWYQQTPGQGLQFLFEYFSETQRNKGNFPGRFSGRQFSNSRSEMNVSTLELGDSALYLCASSLMLVGNEQFFGPGTRLTVL.

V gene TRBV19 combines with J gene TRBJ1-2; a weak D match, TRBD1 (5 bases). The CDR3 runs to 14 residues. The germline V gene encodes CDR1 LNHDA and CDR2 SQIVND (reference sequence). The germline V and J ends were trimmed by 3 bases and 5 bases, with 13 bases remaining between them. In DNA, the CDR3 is TGTGCCAGTAGTATCCCCGACGGGGGATATGGCTACACCTTC. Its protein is CASSIPDGGYGYTF.

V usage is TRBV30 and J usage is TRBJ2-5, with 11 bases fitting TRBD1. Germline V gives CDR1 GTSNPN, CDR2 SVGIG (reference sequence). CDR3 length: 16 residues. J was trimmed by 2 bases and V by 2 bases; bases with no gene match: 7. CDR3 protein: CAWSRDRGYSQETQYF. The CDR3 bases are TGTGCCTGGAGTAGGGACAGGGGGTATTCTCAAGAGACCCAGTACTTC.

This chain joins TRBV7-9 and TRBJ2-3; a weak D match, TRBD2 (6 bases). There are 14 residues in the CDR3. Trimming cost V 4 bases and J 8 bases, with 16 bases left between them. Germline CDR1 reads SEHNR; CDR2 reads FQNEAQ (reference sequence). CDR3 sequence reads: CASSWSWDFSTQYF. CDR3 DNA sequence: TGTGCCAGCAGCTGGTCCTGGGACTTTAGTACGCAGTATTTT.

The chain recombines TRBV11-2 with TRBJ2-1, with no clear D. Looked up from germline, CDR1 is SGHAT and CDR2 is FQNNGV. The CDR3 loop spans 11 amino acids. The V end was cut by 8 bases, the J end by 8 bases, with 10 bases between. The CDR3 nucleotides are TGTGCCAGCCGACAACCTGATGAGCAGTTCTTC. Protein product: CASRQPDEQFF.

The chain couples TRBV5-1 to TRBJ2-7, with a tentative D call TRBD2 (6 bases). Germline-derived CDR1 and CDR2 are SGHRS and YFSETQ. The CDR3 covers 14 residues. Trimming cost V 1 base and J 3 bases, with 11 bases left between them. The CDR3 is CASSLPGVVYEQYF. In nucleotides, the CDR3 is TGCGCCAGCAGCTTGCCGGGAGTGGTCTACGAGCAGTACTTC.

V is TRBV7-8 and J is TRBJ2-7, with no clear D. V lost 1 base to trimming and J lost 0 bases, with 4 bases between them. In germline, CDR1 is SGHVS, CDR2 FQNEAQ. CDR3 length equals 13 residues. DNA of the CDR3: TGTGCCAGCAGCTTAGATCACTCCTACGAGCAGTACTTC. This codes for CASSLDHSYEQYF.

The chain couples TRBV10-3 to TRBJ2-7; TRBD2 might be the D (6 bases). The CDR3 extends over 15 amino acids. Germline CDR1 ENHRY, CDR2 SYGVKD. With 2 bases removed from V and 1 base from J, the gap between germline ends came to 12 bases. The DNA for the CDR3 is TGTGCCATCAGTGAGACGCTAGCGCGTTCCTACGAGCAGTACTTC. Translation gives CAISETLARSYEQYF.

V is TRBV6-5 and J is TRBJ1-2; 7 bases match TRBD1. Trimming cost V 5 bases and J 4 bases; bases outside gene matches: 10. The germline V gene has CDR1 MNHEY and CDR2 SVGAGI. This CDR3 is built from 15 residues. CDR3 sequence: CASSPSRQGGYGYTF. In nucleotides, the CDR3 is TGTGCCAGCAGTCCTTCACGACAGGGCGGCTATGGCTACACCTTC.

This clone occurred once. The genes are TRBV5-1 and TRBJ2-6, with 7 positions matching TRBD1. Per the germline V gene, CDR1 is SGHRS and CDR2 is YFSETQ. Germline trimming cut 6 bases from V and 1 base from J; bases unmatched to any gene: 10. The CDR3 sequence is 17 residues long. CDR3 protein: CASTWSGGVSGANVLTF. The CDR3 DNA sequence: TGCGCCAGCACTTGGTCAGGGGGAGTATCTGGGGCCAACGTCCTGACTTTC.

CDR3 sequence: CATLGQGSPPQHF. The CDR3 bases are TGTGCCACCTTGGGACAGGGATCTCCGCCCCAGCATTTT. The chain carries TRBV19 and TRBJ1-5, with 9 bases aligning to TRBD1. CDR1 is LNHDA and CDR2 is SQIVND in the germline V gene (reference sequence). The ends lost 10 bases at V and 9 bases at J; junction bases unmatched: 10. The length of the CDR3 is 13 residues. The whole variable domain, filled in from reference TRBV19 and TRBJ1-5, reads DGGITQSPKYLFRKEGQNVTLSCEQNLNHDAMYWYRQDPGQGLRLIYYSQIVNDFQKGDIAEGYSVSREKKESFPLTVTSAQKNPTAFYLCATLGQGSPPQHFGDGTRLSIL.

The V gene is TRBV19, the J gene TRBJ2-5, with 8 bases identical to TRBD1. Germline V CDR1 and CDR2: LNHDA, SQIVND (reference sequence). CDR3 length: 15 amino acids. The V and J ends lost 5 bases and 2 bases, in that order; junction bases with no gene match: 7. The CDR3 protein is CASSPQGGRQETQYF. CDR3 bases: TGTGCCAGTAGTCCACAGGGGGGCCGACAAGAGACCCAGTACTTC.

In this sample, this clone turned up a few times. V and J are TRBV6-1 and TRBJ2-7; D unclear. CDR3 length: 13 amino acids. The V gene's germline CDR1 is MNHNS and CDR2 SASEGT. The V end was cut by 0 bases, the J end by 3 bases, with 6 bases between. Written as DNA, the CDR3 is TGTGCCAGCAGTGAAGCATCGGGCTACGAGCAGTACTTC. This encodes CASSEASGYEQYF.

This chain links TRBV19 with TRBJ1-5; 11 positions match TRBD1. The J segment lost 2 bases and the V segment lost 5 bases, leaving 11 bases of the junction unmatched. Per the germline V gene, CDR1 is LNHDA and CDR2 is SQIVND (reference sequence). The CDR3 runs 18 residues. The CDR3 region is CASSWRRTGGIGNQPQHF. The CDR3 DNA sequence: TGTGCCAGTAGTTGGAGGCGGACAGGGGGCATCGGCAATCAGCCCCAGCATTTT. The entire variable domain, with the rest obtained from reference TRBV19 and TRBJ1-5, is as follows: DGGITQSPKYLFRKEGQNVTLSCEQNLNHDAMYWYRQDPGQGLRLIYYSQIVNDFQKGDIAEGYSVSREKKESFPLTVTSAQKNPTAFYLCASSWRRTGGIGNQPQHFGDGTRLSIL.